This T cell receptor (beta chain) was captured in a study of high-grade serous ovarian cancer treatment subgroups. Study at large: On average, around 15,000 reads and roughly 7,000 unique TCR beta rearrangements were obtained per sample. Study-level findings and limits: Tumors within one patient showed repertoire similarity of about 0.095 to 0.79.

The CDR3 is made up of 14 amino acids. Trimming removed 2 bases from V and 6 bases from J, with 11 bases in between. The germline V gene has CDR1 MNHEY and CDR2 SVGAGI. In its sample, this clone was seen once. The antigen remains unidentified. Measured with immunoSEQ multiplex PCR; TCRdb has only the in-frame clones, and not every one. The sample shows thousands of clones, 70% to 80% of them seen only once. Tumor samples were taken before definitive surgery or chemotherapy. The origin of this receptor is a human donor with high-grade serous ovarian cancer. The J gene is TRBJ1-5, the V gene TRBV6-5; maybe TRBD1 (5 bases). The sample was tumor tissue. The CDR3 loop reads CASSYGGSGQPQHF. DNA for the CDR3: TGTGCCAGCAGTTACGGGGGAAGCGGTCAGCCCCAGCATTTT.